The 15 T cell receptor beta chains listed next were all sequenced from one sample in a study of cytomegalovirus exposure and HLA in healthy donors. The method was immunoSEQ multiplex PCR; TCRdb's version includes in-frame clones alone and lacks a portion of them. The sample gives more than 250,000 clones, 86% of which show up once; 0.84% is in the top ten. Sequenced sample: PBMCs. These receptors were obtained from a woman in her late teens or twenties in good health and CMV-seronegative.

The J gene is TRBJ1-1, the V gene TRBV4-3, with 7 bases aligning to TRBD1. The ends lost 4 bases at V and 1 base at J; junction bases unmatched: 6. The germline gives CDR1 LGHNA, CDR2 YSLEER. The CDR3 runs 15 residues. CDR3 sequence: CASSLGRTGNTEAFF. CDR3 in DNA: TGCGCCAGCAGCCTCGGACGGACAGGGAACACTGAAGCTTTCTTT.

The V gene is TRBV7-8, the J gene TRBJ1-5; TRBD1 agrees at 7 bases. Germline values: CDR1 SGHVS, CDR2 FQNEAQ. V trimming: 4 bases; J trimming: 7 bases; junction bases outside the gene matches: 13. The CDR3 consists of 16 residues. The CDR3 region is CASSSLPTGLEQPQHF. In DNA form, the CDR3 reads TGTGCCAGCAGCTCCCTTCCGACAGGGTTAGAGCAGCCCCAGCATTTT.

The V and J genes are TRBV7-2 and TRBJ2-3; D may be TRBD2 (5 bases). This CDR3 contains 15 residues. Per germline, CDR1 SGHTA and CDR2 FQGNSA. V was clipped by 1 base and J by 7 bases, with 15 bases between them. CDR3 in DNA: TGTGCCAGCAGCTTAGAACGCGGGCCGGTAAATACGCAGTATTTT. Protein: CASSLERGPVNTQYF.

V and J are TRBV27 and TRBJ2-1; 13 nucleotides align to TRBD2. The V gene end was trimmed by 5 bases and the J gene end by 3 bases; junction bases not matched to a gene: 7. Per germline, CDR1 MNHEY and CDR2 SMNVEV (reference sequence). The CDR3 runs to 17 residues. The chain's CDR3 is CASSQPWTSGSYNEQFF. The CDR3 region has the DNA TGTGCCAGCAGTCAACCCTGGACTAGCGGGAGCTACAATGAGCAGTTCTTC.

This sequence joins TRBV7-9 and TRBJ2-7; D is possibly TRBD2 (6 bases). The CDR3 loop spans 14 amino acids. Looked up from germline, CDR1 is SEHNR and CDR2 is FQNEAQ (reference sequence). V dropped 5 bases and J dropped 3 bases, with 14 bases sitting between them. As DNA, the CDR3 is TGTGCCAGCAGCCCAGGGCGGGAAGTCTACGAGCAGTACTTC. Translated: CASSPGREVYEQYF.

The V and J genes are TRBV29-1 and TRBJ2-7; the D is unclear. Per the germline V gene, CDR1 is SQVTM and CDR2 is ANQGSEA. This CDR3 is built from 12 residues. Trimming took off 6 bases at V and 7 bases at J, with 16 bases between the two ends. The CDR3 DNA sequence: TGCAGCGTCTTACCACCCAACAAGGAGCAGTACTTC. Translated, it gives CSVLPPNKEQYF.

In this sample, this clone turned up a few times. The chain carries TRBV9 and TRBJ2-3; TRBD2 matches at 10 bases. This CDR3 has 15 amino acids. Trimming at V came to 4 bases and at J to 5 bases, leaving 7 bases not matched to a gene. The germline V gene has CDR1 SGDLS and CDR2 YYNGEE. CDR3 protein: CASSSLAGAGDTQYF. The DNA of the CDR3 is TGTGCCAGCAGCTCCCTAGCGGGAGCGGGAGATACGCAGTATTTT.

Notes on this clone: The sample contains more than one DNA sequence encoding this CDR3. CDR3 loop: CASSLAGEAFF. The CDR3 coding sequence is TGCGCCAGCAGCTTGGCCGGTGAAGCTTTCTTT. The chain joins TRBV5-1 to TRBJ1-1; D unresolved. CDR3 length: 11 residues. The V gene lost 0 bases and the J gene lost 7 bases, with 4 bases spanning the gap. From germline, CDR1 is SGHRS and CDR2 YFSETQ.

The chain employs TRBV7-9 and TRBJ2-7, with a possible D match to TRBD1 (5 bases). Germline CDR1 and CDR2: SEHNR and FQNEAQ (reference sequence). This CDR3 comprises 13 residues. V was shortened by 3 bases and J by 3 bases, with 9 bases between the two germline ends. CDR3 nucleotide sequence: TGTGCCAGCAGCTTCGGCCAGGGCTACGAGCAGTACTTC. Amino acid sequence: CASSFGQGYEQYF.

This chain links TRBV25-1 with TRBJ2-4; TRBD1 matches at 7 bases. With 5 bases clipped from V and 4 bases from J, the junction kept 14 bases outside the gene matches. The germline CDR1 and CDR2 sequences are MGHDK and SYGVNS. The CDR3 consists of 17 residues. In DNA, the CDR3 is TGTGCCAGCAGTTGGCCTTCAGAGGGGGCAGAGAAAAACATTCAGTACTTC. Encoded protein: CASSWPSEGAEKNIQYF.

The chain combines TRBV4-3 with TRBJ2-1; 7 bases are shared with TRBD2. The CDR3 is 15 residues long. Germline CDR1 LGHNA, CDR2 YSLEER. V gave up 1 base and J gave up 6 bases; unmatched junction bases: 6. CDR3 sequence reads: CASSQVAGATNEQFF. CDR3 sequence (DNA): TGCGCCAGCAGCCAAGTTGCGGGAGCTACCAATGAGCAGTTCTTC.

This clone showed up many times. The chain couples TRBV7-8 to TRBJ1-5; maybe TRBD1 (6 bases). The CDR3 contains 15 residues. Germline values: CDR1 SGHVS, CDR2 FQNEAQ. V was pared by 5 bases and J by 0 bases, with 11 bases between. The CDR3 is CASSPQGNSNQPQHF. CDR3 sequence (DNA): TGTGCCAGCAGCCCCCAGGGGAATAGCAATCAGCCCCAGCATTTT.

The chain links TRBV29-1 to TRBJ2-1; TRBD1 matches at 9 bases. The germline gives CDR1 SQVTM, CDR2 ANQGSEA. J gave up 5 bases and V 6 bases, and 8 bases lay outside the gene matches. This CDR3 has 14 residues. DNA of the CDR3: TGCAGCGTCGCACCGGGACAGGGAAACAATGAGCAGTTCTTC. It yields the protein CSVAPGQGNNEQFF.

This chain connects TRBV7-9 to TRBJ1-1; TRBD1 might be the D (5 bases). V dropped 1 base and J dropped 4 bases, with 13 bases sitting between them. Germline lookup yields CDR1 SEHNR and CDR2 FQNEAQ (reference sequence). The CDR3 contains 15 residues. CDR3 protein: CASSLDPGSSTEAFF. For the CDR3, the DNA is TGTGCCAGCAGCTTAGACCCAGGGTCAAGCACTGAAGCTTTCTTT. Full variable domain (missing parts from reference TRBV7-9 and TRBJ1-1): DTGVSQNPRHKITKRGQNVTFRCDPISEHNRLYWYRQTLGQGPEFLTYFQNEAQLEKSRLLSDRFSAERPKGSFSTLEIQRTEQGDSAMYLCASSLDPGSSTEAFFGQGTRLTVV.

The chain has TRBV7-9 and TRBJ2-2; 14 bases fit TRBD2. Germline values: CDR1 SEHNR, CDR2 FQNEAQ (reference sequence). The trim removed 5 bases at V and 6 bases at J, leaving 8 bases unmatched. The CDR3 loop spans 17 amino acids. The CDR3, as DNA: TGTGCCAGCAGCCCAAAAAGACTAGCGGGAGGGCCCGGGGAGCTGTTTTTT. This translates into CASSPKRLAGGPGELFF. The complete variable domain, with remaining parts taken from reference TRBV7-9 and TRBJ2-2, reads DTGVSQNPRHKITKRGQNVTFRCDPISEHNRLYWYRQTLGQGPEFLTYFQNEAQLEKSRLLSDRFSAERPKGSFSTLEIQRTEQGDSAMYLCASSPKRLAGGPGELFFGEGSRLTVL.